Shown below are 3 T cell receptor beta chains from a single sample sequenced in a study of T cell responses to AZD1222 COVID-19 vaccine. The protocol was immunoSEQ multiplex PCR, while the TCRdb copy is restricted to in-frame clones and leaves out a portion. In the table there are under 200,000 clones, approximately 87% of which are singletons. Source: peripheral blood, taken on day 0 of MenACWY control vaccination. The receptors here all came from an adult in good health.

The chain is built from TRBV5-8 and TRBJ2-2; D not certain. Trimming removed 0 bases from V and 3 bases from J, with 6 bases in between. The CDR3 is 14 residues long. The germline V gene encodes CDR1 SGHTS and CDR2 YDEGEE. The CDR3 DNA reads TGTGCCAGCAGCTTGGGGTTTTACACCGGGGAGCTGTTTTTT. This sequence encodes CASSLGFYTGELFF.

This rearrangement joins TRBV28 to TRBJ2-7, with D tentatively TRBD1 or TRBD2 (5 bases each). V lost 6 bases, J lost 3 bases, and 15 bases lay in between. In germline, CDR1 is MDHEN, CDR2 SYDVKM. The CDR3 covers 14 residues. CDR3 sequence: CASSLGTRDYEQYF. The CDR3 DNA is TGTGCCAGCAGCCTCGGGACGAGGGACTACGAGCAGTACTTC.

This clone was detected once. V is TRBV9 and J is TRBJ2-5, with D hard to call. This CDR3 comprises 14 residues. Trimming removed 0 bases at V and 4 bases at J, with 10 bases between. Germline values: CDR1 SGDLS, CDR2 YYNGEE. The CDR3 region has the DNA TGTGCCAGCAGCGTAGCTGTTAGCCTAGAGACCCAGTACTTC. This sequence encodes CASSVAVSLETQYF.